Shown below are 25 T cell receptor beta chains from a single sample sequenced in a study of tumor-infiltrating lymphocytes in localized non-small cell lung cancer. This table comes from immunoSEQ multiplex PCR, and its TCRdb copy is limited to in-frame clones, with some not included. Among about 24,000 clones listed, approximately 64% were seen once. Material for sequencing was lung tumor tissue. The origin of the receptors is a human donor with non-small cell lung cancer.

This sequence joins TRBV6-5 and TRBJ2-1; TRBD2 agrees at 7 bases. Per the germline V gene, CDR1 is MNHEY and CDR2 is SVGAGI. J was trimmed by 12 bases and V by 4 bases; bases with no gene match: 12. The CDR3 has 14 amino acids. The chain's CDR3 is CASSSVVAGGGQFF. DNA for the CDR3: TGTGCCAGCAGTTCCGTGGTAGCGGGCGGGGGGCAGTTCTTC.

The V and J genes are TRBV2 and TRBJ2-2, with TRBD2 matching over 11 bases. This CDR3 contains 15 residues. Germline V gives CDR1 SNHLY, CDR2 FYNNEI. V shed 5 bases and J 7 bases; nucleotides not matched to a gene: 6. The CDR3 sequence is CASSTSGRIIGELFF. CDR3 in DNA: TGTGCCAGCAGTACTAGCGGGAGAATTATCGGGGAGCTGTTTTTT.

This chain joins TRBV4-1 and TRBJ1-1; weak D call: TRBD1 (5 bases). The CDR3 consists of 14 residues. V shed 2 bases and J shed 8 bases, with 15 bases lying between them. The V gene's germline CDR1 is MGHRA and CDR2 YSYEKL. For the CDR3, the DNA is TGCGCCAGCAGCCAATCCCGGGGGGGAGCGGAAGCTTTCTTT. As protein: CASSQSRGGAEAFF.

This rearrangement joins TRBV2 to TRBJ2-1; D is uncertain. V lost 8 bases and J lost 4, with 12 bases in between. CDR3 length equals 13 residues. Per the germline V gene, CDR1 is SNHLY and CDR2 is FYNNEI. As DNA, the CDR3 is TGTGCCAGCGGGAAGGAGCTATACAATGAGCAGTTCTTC. As protein: CASGKELYNEQFF.

The V gene is TRBV5-1, the J gene TRBJ1-5; 11 bases are shared with TRBD1. V was clipped by 5 bases and J by 5 bases; unmatched bases: 9. The CDR3 is made up of 16 amino acids. CDR1 is SGHRS and CDR2 is YFSETQ in the germline V gene. The DNA of the CDR3 is TGCGCCAGCAGTTATCTACCGGGACAGGGGGATCAGCCCCAGCATTTT. Protein sequence: CASSYLPGQGDQPQHF.

The chain combines TRBV5-1 with TRBJ2-3; 9 positions match TRBD2. The V gene's germline CDR1 is SGHRS and CDR2 YFSETQ. The ends lost 1 base at V and 0 bases at J; junction bases unmatched: 6. The CDR3 is made up of 17 amino acids. This chain's CDR3 is CASSLPPSGTSTDTQYF. The CDR3 nucleotides read TGCGCCAGCAGCTTGCCCCCTAGCGGGACGAGCACAGATACGCAGTATTTT.

J is TRBJ1-1 and V is TRBV7-2; D remains unclear. The CDR3 is 13 residues long. V was shortened by 5 bases and J by 3 bases, with 10 bases between the two germline ends. Germline V gene lookup returns CDR1 SGHTA and CDR2 FQGNSA. The CDR3 loop reads CASSPTDDTEAFF. The CDR3 DNA reads as TGTGCCAGCAGCCCGACGGATGACACTGAAGCTTTCTTT.

The chain recombines TRBV7-9 with TRBJ1-1; no firm D call. The CDR3 has 12 amino acids. Trimming left V 4 bases short and J 1 base short, with 4 bases between. Germline V gene sequence: CDR1 SEHNR, CDR2 FQNEAQ (reference sequence). The CDR3 sequence is CASSSQNTEAFF. Here the CDR3 DNA reads TGTGCCAGCAGCTCGCAGAACACTGAAGCTTTCTTT.

J is TRBJ1-1 and V is TRBV6-1; tentative D call: TRBD1 (5 bases). CDR1 MNHNS and CDR2 SASEGT come from the germline V gene. The CDR3 spans 16 residues. The V end lost 1 base, the J end lost 6 bases, and 18 bases lay between the germline ends. In nucleotides, the CDR3 is TGTGCCAGCAGTGAAGGCCCCCGAGGGATGGGGGCTGAAGCTTTCTTT. This gives the protein CASSEGPRGMGAEAFF.

V and J are TRBV21-1 and TRBJ2-7; the D call of TRBD2 is as the table states it, not checked on the DNA. TRBV21-1 is described as a pseudogene. The CDR3 sequence is 15 residues long. The chain's CDR3 is CASSEYGGGYYEQYF. The CDR3 DNA reads as TGTGCCAGCAGCGAATATGGGGGAGGGTACTACGAGCAGTACTTC.

The chain couples TRBV9 to TRBJ2-5; perhaps TRBD2 as D (7 bases). The germline V and J ends were trimmed by 4 bases and 2 bases, with 15 bases remaining between them. The CDR3 is 15 amino acids. CDR1 is SGDLS, CDR2 YYNGEE, per germline. For the CDR3, the DNA is TGTGCCAGCAGCCCCCGCGGGGGCCCTCAAGAGACCCAGTACTTC. Its translation is CASSPRGGPQETQYF.

The chain uses TRBV2 and TRBJ2-2; 7 nucleotides line up with TRBD2. V lost 4 bases, J lost 4 bases, and 0 bases stayed unmatched. Germline CDR1 is SNHLY and CDR2 is FYNNEI. The CDR3 spans 13 residues. DNA for the CDR3: TGTGCCAGCAGTGTAGCGGGCACCGGGGAGCTGTTTTTT. It is translated as CASSVAGTGELFF.

This clone appeared a single time. The rearrangement joins TRBV10-3 to TRBJ2-1; 7 bases are shared with TRBD1. Germline V gene sequence: CDR1 ENHRY, CDR2 SYGVKD. With V trimmed by 4 bases and J by 8 bases, 5 bases remained unmatched. CDR3 size: 13 residues. In DNA, the CDR3 is TGTGCCATCAGTGGACAGGGTGGGCATGAGCAGTTCTTC. Amino acids: CAISGQGGHEQFF.

The chain carries TRBV5-1 and TRBJ2-1, with 8 bases aligning to TRBD1. Trimming at V came to 4 bases and at J to 7 bases, leaving 10 bases not matched to a gene. Germline V lookup: CDR1 SGHRS, CDR2 YFSETQ. CDR3 length equals 15 residues. DNA of the CDR3: TGCGCCAGCAGCCAGTGGACAGGGCGGGAAAATGAGCAGTTCTTC. It yields the protein CASSQWTGRENEQFF.

The chain uses TRBV5-1 and TRBJ2-1; 11 nucleotides match TRBD2. Germline V gene lookup returns CDR1 SGHRS and CDR2 YFSETQ. J lost 9 bases, V lost 0 bases, and 5 bases had no gene match. CDR3 length: 15 residues. The CDR3, as DNA: TGCGCCAGCAGCTTGGTACTAGCGGGAGAGGGTGAGCAGTTCTTC. Amino acid sequence: CASSLVLAGEGEQFF.

J is TRBJ1-2 and V is TRBV5-1; TRBD1 aligns across 9 bases. The CDR3 sequence is 14 residues long. V was clipped by 8 bases and J by 5 bases; unmatched bases: 10. Germline-derived CDR1 and CDR2 are SGHRS and YFSETQ. CDR3 DNA sequence: TGCGCCAGTAAAAGGACAGGGGATGCGTATGGCTACACCTTC. This translates into CASKRTGDAYGYTF.

CDR3 loop: CASSYSRVGGAQHF. CDR3 in DNA: TGTGCCAGCAGTTACTCGAGAGTAGGGGGGGCCCAGCATTTT. This chain uses TRBV6-5 with TRBJ1-5; the D gene is possibly TRBD1 (6 bases). From germline, CDR1 is MNHEY and CDR2 SVGAGI. The V end was cut by 0 bases, the J end by 11 bases, with 14 bases between. The CDR3 extends over 14 amino acids.

This chain connects TRBV7-2 to TRBJ2-1, with 8 bases lining up with TRBD2. Germline assignment: CDR1 SGHTA and CDR2 FQGNSA. This CDR3 comprises 17 residues. The V and J ends lost 4 bases and 0 bases, in that order; junction bases with no gene match: 8. DNA of the CDR3: TGTGCCAGCAGCTCACCTTCGGGAGGGACCTCCTACAATGAGCAGTTCTTC. The encoded protein is CASSSPSGGTSYNEQFF.

The CDR3 is CASSPTGALGIYGYTF. CDR3 coding DNA: TGTGCCAGCAGTCCGACAGGGGCCCTCGGGATTTACGGCTACACCTTC. The rearrangement uses TRBV28 and TRBJ1-2; 8 nucleotides line up with TRBD1. V shed 5 bases and J 8 bases; nucleotides not matched to a gene: 16. The germline gives CDR1 MDHEN, CDR2 SYDVKM. The CDR3 sequence is 16 residues long.

V and J are TRBV5-1 and TRBJ2-2, with 12 bases that match TRBD2. The CDR3 consists of 15 residues. Germline CDR1 is SGHRS and CDR2 is YFSETQ. J gave up 6 bases and V 0 bases, and 0 bases lay outside the gene matches. CDR3 amino acids: CASSLGLAGAGELFF. CDR3 in DNA: TGCGCCAGCAGCTTGGGACTAGCGGGAGCCGGGGAGCTGTTTTTT.

The chain uses TRBV15 and TRBJ2-5; no clear D gene. The CDR3 consists of 14 residues. Germline values: CDR1 LNHNV, CDR2 YYDKDF (reference sequence). V dropped 1 base and J dropped 2 bases, with 8 bases sitting between them. The CDR3 sequence: CATSRGRAQETQYF. The DNA of the CDR3 is TGTGCCACCAGCAGAGGAAGGGCACAAGAGACCCAGTACTTC.

The CDR3 sequence: CASSLTANTGELFF. Here the CDR3 DNA reads TGTGCCAGCAGCCTGACAGCGAACACCGGGGAGCTGTTTTTT. This chain joins TRBV5-4 and TRBJ2-2; TRBD1 might be the D (5 bases). CDR1 and CDR2 from the germline V gene are SGHNT and YYREEE (reference sequence). V shed 4 bases and J shed 0 bases, with 7 bases lying between them. The CDR3 is 14 amino acids.

This clone is classed as medium-sized. This rearrangement joins TRBV10-3 to TRBJ1-4; D gene ambiguous. Trimming stripped 8 bases from V and 8 bases from J, with 18 bases between. The CDR3 runs 14 residues. CDR1 is ENHRY, CDR2 SYGVKD, per germline. CDR3 residues: CAISSGGGKEKLFF. Here the CDR3 DNA reads TGTGCCATCTCCTCGGGAGGAGGGAAGGAAAAACTGTTTTTT.

This chain links TRBV30 with TRBJ1-2; TRBD1 might be the D (5 bases). V was trimmed by 2 bases and J by 4 bases, leaving 14 bases between them. Per the germline V gene, CDR1 is GTSNPN and CDR2 is SVGIG (reference sequence). The CDR3 covers 14 residues. CDR3 protein: CAWSKGGTPYGYTF. The CDR3 nucleotides are TGTGCCTGGAGTAAAGGTGGGACCCCCTATGGCTACACCTTC.

This clone was counted only a few times. The rearrangement joins TRBV28 to TRBJ1-2; tentative D call: TRBD1 (5 bases). Germline V gives CDR1 MDHEN, CDR2 SYDVKM. CDR3 size: 17 residues. V was shortened by 1 base and J by 8 bases, with 23 bases between the two germline ends. DNA for the CDR3: TGTGCCAGCAGTTTATTGCAGGGAGGGGCTGTTATTGCCGGCTACACCTTC. Translating it yields CASSLLQGGAVIAGYTF.